The T cell receptor beta chain described here comes from a study of PD-1 blockade in classical Hodgkin lymphoma. Across the whole study: Patients were treated with nivolumab at 3 mg/kg, and this was given intravenously every 2 weeks. Whole-study results and caveats: Significantly greater TCR diversity emerged by C4D1 in CD4+ cells but not CD8+ cells.

Per the germline V gene, CDR1 is LNHDA and CDR2 is SQIVND (reference sequence). V dropped 7 bases and J dropped 0; count of bases not matched to a gene: 9. The CDR3 length is 16 residues. Following autologous stem cell transplantation, relapse occurred in every patient, and exposure to brentuximab vedotin varied. The patients, who had relapsed/refractory classical Hodgkin lymphoma, achieved best responses of complete response, partial response or progressive disease. Repertoires were generated with immunoSEQ multiplex PCR, while TCRdb's copy carries only in-frame clones and drops some. The sample records 20,000 to 30,000 clones, over 60% being singletons. This clone was observed a single time. Its antigen is not known.

V and J are TRBV19 and TRBJ1-5; TRBD1 matches at 7 bases. The sequencing here drew on peripheral blood mononuclear cells (PBMCs), taken before the second cycle of nivolumab. The clonotype comes from a human donor with classical Hodgkin lymphoma. The CDR3 is CASKAGTVYSNQPQHF. The CDR3 DNA sequence: TGTGCCAGTAAAGCCGGGACAGTGTATAGCAATCAGCCCCAGCATTTT.